Shown below are 9 T cell receptor beta chains from a single sample sequenced in a study of beta chain features in type 1 diabetes. The sequenced template was cDNA made from the entire isolated RNA. Generated by immunoSEQ multiplex PCR, the TCRdb table keeps only in-frame clones and is missing some. Counted here are about 130,000 clones, nearly 9.5% occurring once; the ten biggest clones make up about 0.68%. The sequencing sample was made of central memory CD4+ T cells from blood. All receptors derive from a man aged 18 to 29 in good health.

In its sample, this clone was seen a few times. The V gene is TRBV14, the J gene TRBJ2-7, with a possible D match to TRBD1 (6 bases). Germline V CDR1 and CDR2: SGHDN, FVKESK. Between the trimmed V and J ends, which lost 4 bases and 4 bases, there was a span of 14 bases. The CDR3 consists of 14 residues. DNA for the CDR3: TGTGCCAGCAGCCCCCAGGCAGGGGCTTACGAGCAGTACTTC. Protein sequence: CASSPQAGAYEQYF.

This chain connects TRBV4-3 to TRBJ1-4; 7 bases map to TRBD1. The germline V gene encodes CDR1 LGHNA and CDR2 YSLEER. With 1 base clipped from V and 7 bases from J, the junction kept 9 bases outside the gene matches. CDR3 length equals 16 residues. The CDR3 DNA sequence: TGCGCCAGCAGCCAAGCAGGGACAGCCAGTTCTGAAAAACTGTTTTTT. It translates to CASSQAGTASSEKLFF.

This clone was found a few times. The genes are TRBV27 and TRBJ2-5; 15 bases line up with TRBD2. Losses at the gene ends were 4 bases for V and 7 bases for J; bases not matched to a gene: 1. Germline V lookup: CDR1 MNHEY, CDR2 SMNVEV (reference sequence). The CDR3 loop spans 14 amino acids. The CDR3 DNA reads TGTGCCAGCAGTTCGGGACTAGCGGGGGGGACCCAGTACTTC. Translating it yields CASSSGLAGGTQYF.

This clone has only a few counts. The V call is TRBV7-7, the J call TRBJ2-5; D might be TRBD2 (6 bases). This CDR3 comprises 14 residues. Trimming took 4 bases from V and 2 from J, leaving 11 bases between them. In germline, CDR1 is SSHAT, CDR2 FNYEAQ (reference sequence). The CDR3 region has the DNA TGTGCCAGCAGCTCGTTCGCGGGGCAAGAGACCCAGTACTTC. Translation gives CASSSFAGQETQYF.

The chain employs TRBV11-1 and TRBJ2-7, with 7 bases aligning to TRBD1. CDR1 is SGHAT, CDR2 FQDESV, per germline (reference sequence). This CDR3 spans 14 amino acids. The junction had 7 bases not matched to a gene; V was cut back by 5 bases and J by 3 bases. The CDR3 reads CASSINRDSYEQYF. The CDR3 DNA reads TGTGCCAGCAGCATAAACCGGGACAGCTACGAGCAGTACTTC.

V and J are TRBV9 and TRBJ1-4; D is ambiguous. The CDR3 runs 16 residues. Trimming cost V 0 bases and J 1 base, with 10 bases left between them. Germline V gene sequence: CDR1 SGDLS, CDR2 YYNGEE. Here the CDR3 DNA reads TGTGCCAGCAGCGTAGCTACGGGAAAAACTAATGAAAAACTGTTTTTT. Translation: CASSVATGKTNEKLFF.

The chain employs TRBV10-1 and TRBJ1-2, with 7 bases fitting TRBD1. The CDR3 covers 13 residues. Germline lookup yields CDR1 WNHNN and CDR2 SYGVQD (reference sequence). Trimming took 8 bases from V and 5 from J; bases not matched to a gene: 8. CDR3 sequence: CASSNDREYGYTF. CDR3 in DNA: TGCGCCAGCTCCAACGACAGGGAGTATGGCTACACCTTC.

This clone has a count of ten or more. This chain joins TRBV15 and TRBJ2-2, with 10 bases matching TRBD1. Germline V gene data show CDR1 as LNHNV and CDR2 as YYDKDF (reference sequence). The CDR3 runs 14 residues. The J segment lost 3 bases and the V segment lost 8 bases, leaving 3 bases of the junction unmatched. In nucleotides, the CDR3 is TGTGCCACCGGGACAGGGGACCACACCGGGGAGCTGTTTTTT. It translates to CATGTGDHTGELFF. Looking up the rest from reference TRBV15 and TRBJ2-2 gives the full variable domain: DAMVIQNPRYQVTQFGKPVTLSCSQTLNHNVMYWYQQKSSQAPKLLFHYYDKDFNNEADTPDNFQSRRPNTSFCFLDIRSPGLGDTAMYLCATGTGDHTGELFFGEGSRLTVL.

The chain carries TRBV11-3 and TRBJ2-6; D uncertain. Germline lookup yields CDR1 SGHNT and CDR2 YENEEA. Trimming removed 5 bases from V and 2 bases from J, with 4 bases in between. The CDR3 runs to 13 residues. CDR3 sequence: CASSRAGANVLTF. CDR3 sequence (DNA): TGTGCCAGCAGCCGAGCTGGGGCCAACGTCCTGACTTTC.